A selection of T cell receptor beta chains follows, all from one sample in a study of cytomegalovirus exposure and HLA in healthy donors. Measured with immunoSEQ multiplex PCR; TCRdb has only the in-frame clones, and not every one. The top ten clones hold 1% to 1.5% of a sample with some 180,000 clones, 8.5% to 10% of them seen once. The source material was PBMCs. Receptors originate from a woman younger than 45 in good health and CMV-seropositive. Both conserved end residues are part of each CDR3. D genes are given only for firm matches. A row's size may be missing; if present it is once, few, many or a size class.

V gene,clone size,J gene,D gene,CDR3 protein,CDR3 DNA
TRBV10-3,few,TRBJ2-7,TRBD2,CAISELAGGGSYEQYF,TGTGCCATCAGTGAACTAGCGGGAGGCGGAAGCTACGAGCAGTACTTC
TRBV7-2,few,TRBJ2-2,TRBD2,CASSLTLGLVNTGELFF,TGTGCCAGCAGCTTAACCCTTGGACTAGTCAACACCGGGGAGCTGTTTTTT
TRBV5-1,-,TRBJ1-3,TRBD1,CASSLQGAAGNTIYF,TGCGCCAGCAGCTTGCAGGGGGCTGCTGGAAACACCATATATTTT
TRBV10-2,few,TRBJ2-7,-,CASSEGQTYEQYF,TGCGCCAGCAGTGAGGGACAGACCTACGAGCAGTACTTC
TRBV30,many,TRBJ2-7,-,CAWSAPDATGIRGYEQYF,TGTGCCTGGAGTGCCCCGGACGCCACCGGGATCAGGGGTTACGAGCAGTACTTC
TRBV5-6,-,TRBJ1-2,TRBD1,CASSFGTGFYGYTF,TGTGCCAGCAGCTTCGGGACAGGCTTCTATGGCTACACCTTC
TRBV2,-,TRBJ1-3,-,CASSDSGIRNTIYF,TGTGCCAGCAGTGACTCAGGGATCAGGAACACCATATATTTT
TRBV5-5,few,TRBJ1-4,-,CASSSVRQDKNEKLFF,TGTGCCAGCAGCTCCGTCCGACAGGACAAAAATGAAAAACTGTTTTTT
TRBV6-4,-,TRBJ2-1,TRBD1,CASSEPGQGYNEQFF,TGTGCCAGCAGTGAACCGGGACAGGGGTACAATGAGCAGTTCTTC
TRBV6-6,-,TRBJ2-7,TRBD2,CASTGTSRYEQYF,TGTGCCAGCACCGGGACTAGTAGGTACGAGCAGTACTTC
TRBV4-1,-,TRBJ2-7,-,CASSQDLLRVHEQYF,TGCGCCAGCAGCCAAGACTTACTCCGAGTCCACGAGCAGTACTTC